The rows below give T cell receptor beta chains drawn from one sample of a study of shared clonotypes between healthy human individuals. The data were produced by immunoSEQ multiplex PCR, yet TCRdb's version contains in-frame clones alone and is incomplete. The table lists 1.6 million or so clones, roughly 96% of them singletons. Input material: naive CD4+ T cells sorted from blood. The receptors originated from a man aged 30 to 45 in good health. Both conserved end residues are part of each CDR3. D genes are given only for firm matches. Where a row states a size, it is once, few, many or the class of an expanded clone; other rows omit it.

j_call | d_call | clone_size | v_call | cdr3_aa | cdr3_nt
TRBJ1-2 | NA | NA | TRBV28 | CASSLPLDGYTF | TGTGCCAGCAGTTTACCCCTTGATGGCTACACCTTC
TRBJ2-1 | NA | NA | TRBV18 | CASSPLAPSPYNEQFF | TGTGCCAGCTCACCCCTGGCGCCCTCCCCCTACAATGAGCAGTTCTTC
TRBJ2-3 | TRBD2 | NA | TRBV11-3 | CASSLGLAGRADTQYF | TGTGCCAGCAGCTTAGGGCTAGCGGGAAGGGCAGATACGCAGTATTTT
TRBJ2-7 | NA | NA | TRBV10-3 | CAIRLQAEDEQYF | TGTGCCATCAGACTACAGGCCGAGGACGAGCAGTACTTC
TRBJ2-2 | NA | NA | TRBV5-1 | CASTWGNTGELFF | TGCGCCAGCACTTGGGGGAACACCGGGGAGCTGTTTTTT
TRBJ1-3 | NA | NA | TRBV10-3 | CAISESGAGLRSGNTIYF | TGTGCCATCAGTGAGTCGGGGGCAGGGCTACGCTCTGGAAACACCATATATTTT
TRBJ2-5 | NA | NA | TRBV29-1 | CSVLGMEGETQYF | TGCAGCGTGCTGGGCATGGAGGGGGAGACCCAGTACTTC
TRBJ2-2 | NA | NA | TRBV5-4 | CASSLNGPNTGELFF | TGTGCCAGCAGCTTGAACGGCCCGAACACCGGGGAGCTGTTTTTT
TRBJ2-1 | TRBD1 | NA | TRBV10-2 | CASRDSSYNEQFF | TGCGCCAGCCGGGACAGCTCCTACAATGAGCAGTTCTTC
TRBJ2-7 | NA | NA | TRBV25-1 | CCPGITRRNEQYF | TGTTGCCCGGGGATTACCCGGAGGAACGAGCAGTACTTC
TRBJ1-2 | NA | NA | TRBV30 | CAWSATARSASGYTF | TGTGCCTGGAGTGCGACAGCTCGAAGTGCGAGTGGCTACACCTTC
TRBJ2-3 | NA | NA | TRBV7-6 | CASSFAEPSTDTQYF | TGTGCCAGCAGCTTTGCGGAACCTAGCACAGATACGCAGTATTTT
TRBJ2-7 | TRBD2 | NA | TRBV11-2 | CASSTTSGYYEQYF | TGTGCCAGCAGCACGACTAGCGGGTATTACGAGCAGTACTTC
TRBJ1-1 | NA | NA | TRBV7-3 | CASSFSGETEAFF | TGTGCCAGCAGCTTTTCCGGGGAGACTGAAGCTTTCTTT
TRBJ2-3 | NA | NA | TRBV9 | CASSANNRGGTDTQYF | TGTGCCAGCAGCGCAAACAACAGGGGAGGGACAGATACGCAGTATTTT
TRBJ2-5 | NA | once | TRBV2 | CASRNSDQSGETQYF | TGTGCCAGCAGAAACTCGGATCAGTCTGGGGAGACCCAGTACTTC
TRBJ1-2 | TRBD1 | once | TRBV5-1 | CASSLDWTGHYGYTF | TGCGCCAGCAGCCTGGACTGGACAGGGCACTATGGCTACACCTTC
TRBJ2-3 | TRBD1 | NA | TRBV10-3 | CAISPPGGGTDTQYF | TGTGCCATCAGCCCGCCAGGGGGCGGCACAGATACGCAGTATTTT
TRBJ1-5 | NA | NA | TRBV6-1 | CASKTHSNQPQHF | TGTGCCAGCAAGACCCATAGCAATCAGCCCCAGCATTTT
TRBJ2-1 | NA | once | TRBV27 | CASNGPGLGSYNEQFF | TGTGCCAGCAATGGCCCCGGTTTGGGCTCCTACAATGAGCAGTTCTTC
TRBJ2-1 | TRBD1 | NA | TRBV11-2 | CASRAGQDYNEQFF | TGTGCCAGCAGGGCCGGACAGGATTACAATGAGCAGTTCTTC
TRBJ2-7 | NA | NA | TRBV25-1 | CASSTLGVDEQYF | TGTGCCAGCAGCACTCTCGGGGTGGACGAGCAGTACTTC
TRBJ2-5 | NA | NA | TRBV5-1 | CASSFSALQETQYF | TGCGCCAGCAGCTTTAGCGCGCTCCAAGAGACCCAGTACTTC
TRBJ1-1 | NA | NA | TRBV7-3 | CASRREGTEAFF | TGTGCCAGCAGACGGGAGGGTACTGAAGCTTTCTTT
TRBJ2-1 | NA | once | TRBV5-1 | CASSLEAGSVNEQFF | TGCGCCAGCAGCCTTGAAGCGGGTTCCGTTAATGAGCAGTTCTTC
TRBJ2-1 | NA | NA | TRBV23-1 | CASSQGRTYNEQFF | TGCGCCAGCAGTCAGGGGAGGACCTACAATGAGCAGTTCTTC
TRBJ2-7 | TRBD1 | NA | TRBV27 | CASSLSGTERTIAYEQYF | TGTGCCAGCAGTTTATCTGGGACAGAGCGGACAATCGCCTACGAGCAGTACTTC